Below are 20 T cell receptor beta chains sequenced from a single sample in a study of T cells in Graves' hyperthyroidism and ophthalmopathy. TCR beta CDR3 sequences were amplified from RNA transcripts. The HTBI primer set drove a first-round RT-PCR of the TCR CDR3. TCRdb reanalysed the multiplex PCR reads using MiXCR and keeps one entry per CDR3 protein. The sample lists some 460,000 distinct CDR3 sequences, 15% to 18% occurring once. Sequencing input: blood. Receptor source: a young woman with Graves' hyperthyroidism.

The J gene is TRBJ2-2, the V gene TRBV9; TRBD2 aligns across 11 bases. V gave up 0 bases and J gave up 1 base; unmatched junction bases: 11. The germline CDR1 and CDR2 sequences are SGDLS and YYNGEE. The CDR3 covers 20 residues. CDR3 in DNA: TGTGCCAGCAGCGTAGGTCCTCTAGCGGGGGGATTAGGGAACACCGGGGAGCTGTTTTTT. Translation: CASSVGPLAGGLGNTGELFF. Filled out from reference TRBV9 and TRBJ2-2, the complete variable domain reads DSGVTQTPKHLITATGQRVTLRCSPRSGDLSVYWYQQSLDQGLQFLIQYYNGEERAKGNILERFSAQQFPDLHSELNLSSLELGDSALYFCASSVGPLAGGLGNTGELFFGEGSRLTVL.

This clonotype was seen many times. The genes are TRBV28 and TRBJ2-1; weak D call: TRBD2 (6 bases). V dropped 7 bases and J dropped 5 bases, with 18 bases sitting between them. CDR1 and CDR2 (germline): MDHEN, SYDVKM. The length of the CDR3 is 15 residues. The CDR3 nucleotides read TGTGCCAGCACCGGAGGGACTTCCAGGGACAATGAGCAGTTCTTC. Its translation is CASTGGTSRDNEQFF.

This clonotype was seen only a few times. V gene TRBV5-1 combines with J gene TRBJ2-1, with TRBD2 matching 12 bases. The CDR3 spans 16 residues. J gave up 10 bases and V 6 bases, and 14 bases lay outside the gene matches. Germline-derived CDR1 and CDR2 are SGHRS and YFSETQ. DNA for the CDR3: TGCGCCAGCAACTCTGGTCGGACTAGCGGGACAGGGGAGCAGTTCTTC. Its protein is CASNSGRTSGTGEQFF.

The sample holds many counts of this clonotype. This chain uses TRBV20-1 with TRBJ1-5; D gene unclear. CDR3 size: 14 residues. Germline assignment: CDR1 DFQATT and CDR2 SNEGSKA (reference sequence). Trimming left V 3 bases short and J 6 bases short, with 15 bases between. The CDR3 loop reads CSASEGNTRQPQHF. Written as DNA, the CDR3 is TGCAGTGCTAGTGAAGGGAATACGCGTCAGCCCCAGCATTTT.

This clonotype was seen a few times. CDR3 bases: TGTGCCAGCACCTCCCCCACCCGGGGCACTGAAGCTTTCTTT. Translating gives CASTSPTRGTEAFF. The J gene is TRBJ1-1, the V gene TRBV6-1; D call uncertain. The CDR3 length is 14 residues. Per the germline V gene, CDR1 is MNHNS and CDR2 is SASEGT. The V gene lost 7 bases and the J gene lost 4 bases, with 16 bases spanning the gap.

This clonotype was counted ten times or more. The gene calls are TRBV20-1 and TRBJ2-5; D is possibly TRBD2 (7 bases). V lost 5 bases and J 6 bases, leaving 31 bases between the germline ends. Germline lookup yields CDR1 DFQATT and CDR2 SNEGSKA (reference sequence). This CDR3 spans 18 amino acids. The CDR3 spells CSARPLTTTSGGGQTQYF. The CDR3 DNA sequence: TGCAGTGCTCGGCCGCTAACTACAACTTCAGGCGGGGGCCAGACCCAGTACTTC.

This sequence joins TRBV19 and TRBJ1-2, with D perhaps TRBD1 (5 bases). The CDR3 extends over 16 amino acids. The ends were cut back, 5 bases at V and 4 bases at J, with 20 bases in the middle. Germline V lookup: CDR1 LNHDA, CDR2 SQIVND (reference sequence). CDR3 amino acids: CASSRPAERQPYGYTF. The DNA of the CDR3 is TGTGCCAGTAGTCGACCCGCCGAGAGACAGCCCTATGGCTACACCTTC.

About this clonotype: A much larger clone sits a single nucleotide away, making a read error possible. The V call is TRBV3-1, the J call TRBJ1-1; no clear D gene. This CDR3 contains 15 residues. Germline V gene lookup returns CDR1 LGHDT and CDR2 YNNKEL (reference sequence). The CDR3 bases are TGTGCCAGCAGCCAGCAACCAGGAATGAACATTGAAGCTTTCTTT. This encodes CASSQQPGMNIEAFF.

This clonotype was seen a handful of times. V is TRBV7-2 and J is TRBJ1-3; a possible D gene is TRBD1 (6 bases). This CDR3 spans 15 amino acids. V was trimmed by 7 bases and J by 4 bases, leaving 17 bases between them. Germline V gene lookup returns CDR1 SGHTA and CDR2 FQGNSA. The DNA of the CDR3 is TGTGCCAGCAAATTCGGGACACCGCTGGGAAACACCATATATTTT. This sequence encodes CASKFGTPLGNTIYF. The variable domain in full, with the rest retrieved from reference TRBV7-2 and TRBJ1-3, is GAGVSQSPSNKVTEKGKDVELRCDPISGHTALYWYRQSLGQGLEFLIYFQGNSAPDKSGLPSDRFSAERTGGSVSTLTIQRTQQEDSAVYLCASKFGTPLGNTIYFGEGSWLTVV.

Ten or more counts support this clonotype. The gene calls are TRBV2 and TRBJ1-5; the D is unclear. Looked up from germline, CDR1 is SNHLY and CDR2 is FYNNEI. Trimming left V 4 bases short and J 7 bases short, with 11 bases between. This CDR3 contains 13 residues. The CDR3 DNA sequence: TGTGCCAGCAGTGGGGCAGGTCAACAGCCCCAGCATTTT. It translates to CASSGAGQQPQHF.

The chain recombines TRBV29-1 with TRBJ2-6, with D hard to call. Deletions cut 8 bases from V and 1 base from J, with 9 bases between. Germline V gives CDR1 SQVTM, CDR2 ANQGSEA. The CDR3 contains 13 residues. CDR3 loop: CSTRSSGANVLTF. The CDR3 coding sequence is TGCAGCACACGATCGTCTGGGGCCAACGTCCTGACTTTC. Full variable domain (rest looked up from reference TRBV29-1 and TRBJ2-6): SAVISQKPSRDICQRGTSLTIQCQVDSQVTMMFWYRQQPGQSLTLIATANQGSEATYESGFVIDKFPISRPNLTFSTLTVSNMSPEDSSIYLCSTRSSGANVLTFGAGSRLTVL.

This clonotype has ten or more counts. The V and J genes are TRBV24-1 and TRBJ1-2, with TRBD1 matching 7 bases. V was clipped by 3 bases and J by 9 bases; unmatched bases: 9. CDR3 length: 14 amino acids. The V gene's germline CDR1 is KGHDR and CDR2 SFDVKD. The chain's CDR3 is CATSDTDRAVSYTF. Written as DNA, the CDR3 is TGTGCCACCAGTGATACCGACAGGGCCGTGAGCTACACCTTC.

In its sample, this clonotype was seen many times. This chain links TRBV3-1 with TRBJ2-5; no reliable D call. CDR1 is LGHDT, CDR2 YNNKEL, per germline (reference sequence). The CDR3 sequence is 15 residues long. Trimming removed 0 bases from V and 5 bases from J, with 13 bases in between. CDR3 nucleotide sequence: TGTGCCAGCAGCCAAGATAGGCGCTTCCCCGAGACCCAGTACTTC. Translating gives CASSQDRRFPETQYF.

This clonotype showed up just once. This chain joins TRBV6-1 and TRBJ1-4, with D perhaps matching TRBD1 (6 bases). Germline loops: CDR1 MNHNS, CDR2 SASEGT. Trimming took 4 bases from V and 11 from J, leaving 11 bases between them. The CDR3 loop spans 12 amino acids. For the CDR3, the DNA is TGTGCCAGCAGTGGGGGGGCGGATAAACTGTTTTTT. This encodes CASSGGADKLFF.

This clonotype has a count of ten or more. This sequence joins TRBV11-2 and TRBJ2-3; maybe TRBD2 (7 bases). The length of the CDR3 is 14 residues. Trimming removed 5 bases from V and 9 bases from J, with 18 bases in between. CDR1 and CDR2 from the germline V gene are SGHAT and FQNNGV. The CDR3 DNA sequence: TGTGCCAGCAGCGCGGGACAAGGGGGGGCCACGCAGTATTTT. It specifies CASSAGQGGATQYF. The full variable domain, with the rest looked up from reference TRBV11-2 and TRBJ2-3, is EAGVAQSPRYKIIEKRQSVAFWCNPISGHATLYWYQQILGQGPKLLIQFQNNGVVDDSQLPKDRFSAERLKGVDSTLKIQPAKLEDSAVYLCASSAGQGGATQYFGPGTRLTVL.

This clonotype was counted at least ten times. This chain links TRBV6-5 with TRBJ2-2, with D perhaps given as TRBD1 or TRBD2 (6 bases each). Trimming left V 2 bases short and J 0 bases short, with 13 bases between. The CDR3 is made up of 17 amino acids. In germline, CDR1 is MNHEY, CDR2 SVGAGI. CDR3 sequence (DNA): TGTGCCAGCAGTTACCCGCTCGGGGGCCCGAACACCGGGGAGCTGTTTTTT. This codes for CASSYPLGGPNTGELFF.

This clonotype was counted ten times or more. This rearrangement joins TRBV7-2 to TRBJ2-5; the D is unclear. The V end lost 9 bases, the J end lost 4 bases, and 15 bases lay between the germline ends. The CDR3 sequence is 13 residues long. Germline CDR1 SGHTA, CDR2 FQGNSA. The CDR3 reads CASCLQWAETQYF. CDR3 nucleotide sequence: TGTGCCAGTTGCCTACAGTGGGCAGAGACCCAGTACTTC.

The chain joins TRBV27 to TRBJ1-6; a weak D match, TRBD1 (5 bases). Trimming cost V 4 bases and J 12 bases, with 13 bases left between them. Per the germline V gene, CDR1 is MNHEY and CDR2 is SMNVEV (reference sequence). CDR3 length equals 13 residues. This chain's CDR3 is CASSWGPLQPLHF. Here the CDR3 DNA reads TGTGCCAGCAGTTGGGGACCATTACAACCCCTCCACTTT.

Turning to this clonotype: The germline gene is not matched at one end of the junction; a read error may be the cause. The chain combines TRBV20-1 with TRBJ2-2; 9 positions agree with TRBD2. This CDR3 is built from 16 residues. CDR1 is DFQATT and CDR2 is SNEGSKA in the germline V gene (reference sequence). This CDR3 reads CGASRTVAGVSGELFF. As DNA, the CDR3 is TGCGGTGCTTCCCGGACGGTAGCGGGAGTATCCGGGGAGCTGTTTTTT.

This clonotype was seen a few times. V and J are TRBV7-9 and TRBJ2-7, with 9 bases identical to TRBD2. The CDR3 is made up of 15 amino acids. Trimming removed 1 base from V and 2 bases from J; junction bases left unmatched: 3. Germline V gives CDR1 SEHNR, CDR2 FQNEAQ (reference sequence). Written as DNA, the CDR3 is TGTGCCAGCAGCTTAGGACTAGCGGAGACCTACGAGCAGTACTTC. Its protein product is CASSLGLAETYEQYF.